Presented here are 26 T cell receptor beta chains from one specimen sequenced in a study of shared clonotypes between healthy human individuals. Selected positively for CCR7 and CD45RO-negative, naive CD8 cells excluded terminally differentiated effector memory CD45RA+ cells. TCRdb's table, derived via immunoSEQ multiplex PCR, lists solely in-frame clones and lacks some. The table has roughly 2,000,000 clones, approximately 95% seen once; the top ten hold 1% to 1.5%. Sequencing used naive CD8+ T cells sorted from blood. The receptors were gathered from a young man in good health.

V gene TRBV29-1 combines with J gene TRBJ2-4; D is undetermined. Germline V gene data show CDR1 as SQVTM and CDR2 as ANQGSEA. There are 15 residues in the CDR3. V gave up 7 bases and J gave up 0 bases, with 16 bases separating them. The CDR3 DNA is TGCAGCGCCGAAGGCCAGGCTCTAGCCAAAAACATTCAGTACTTC. It specifies CSAEGQALAKNIQYF.

The chain carries TRBV2 and TRBJ1-3; 8 bases agree with TRBD1. The CDR3 contains 15 residues. V was clipped by 5 bases and J by 4 bases; unmatched bases: 7. Germline assignment: CDR1 SNHLY and CDR2 FYNNEI. CDR3 region: CASSPDRGGGNTIYF. The CDR3 nucleotides read TGTGCCAGCAGTCCCGACAGGGGTGGAGGAAACACCATATATTTT.

This clone was recorded once. Other DNA sequences in the sample encode the same CDR3. The genes are TRBV30 and TRBJ2-1, with 12 nucleotides matching TRBD2. Germline V gives CDR1 GTSNPN, CDR2 SVGIG (reference sequence). This CDR3 is built from 14 residues. J was trimmed by 6 bases and V by 0 bases; bases with no gene match: 0. The CDR3 sequence: CAWSVLAGGNEQFF. The CDR3 DNA follows: TGTGCCTGGAGTGTACTAGCGGGAGGCAATGAGCAGTTCTTC.

This rearrangement joins TRBV4-1 to TRBJ2-7; 7 bases line up with TRBD1. Germline V lookup: CDR1 MGHRA, CDR2 YSYEKL. This CDR3 has 15 amino acids. The J segment lost 2 bases and the V segment lost 4 bases, leaving 8 bases of the junction unmatched. The CDR3 reads CASSLQGSYAYEQYF. For the CDR3, the DNA is TGCGCCAGCAGCCTACAGGGGTCTTATGCCTACGAGCAGTACTTC.

The chain combines TRBV7-2 with TRBJ1-1; 8 nucleotides match TRBD1. The CDR3 totals 17 residues. V lost 3 bases and J lost 3; bases outside the gene matches: 12. From germline, CDR1 is SGHTA and CDR2 FQGNSA. CDR3 sequence: CASSFLDRVGSDTEAFF. CDR3 DNA sequence: TGTGCCAGCAGCTTCTTGGACAGGGTCGGATCGGACACTGAAGCTTTCTTT.

In regard to this clone: Other DNA sequences in this sample translate to the same CDR3. This chain uses TRBV6-5 with TRBJ1-1; D is uncertain. Trimming removed 2 bases from V and 2 bases from J, with 6 bases in between. The CDR3 totals 13 residues. Germline assignment: CDR1 MNHEY and CDR2 SVGAGI. In nucleotides, the CDR3 is TGTGCCAGCAGTTACAGCATAAACACTGAAGCTTTCTTT. It codes for CASSYSINTEAFF.

The chain uses TRBV5-4 and TRBJ2-1; D may be TRBD2 (5 bases). The V and J ends lost 4 bases and 0 bases respectively, with 14 bases between them. CDR1 SGHNT and CDR2 YYREEE come from the germline V gene (reference sequence). The CDR3 extends over 16 amino acids. CDR3 DNA sequence: TGTGCCAGCAGCCTCCGGGGTATCGGCTCCTACAATGAGCAGTTCTTC. Protein: CASSLRGIGSYNEQFF.

A remark on this clone: The sample contains more than one DNA sequence encoding this CDR3. The chain uses TRBV30 and TRBJ2-3, with 11 bases identical to TRBD2. The CDR3 consists of 15 residues. From germline, CDR1 is GTSNPN and CDR2 SVGIG (reference sequence). V shed 2 bases, J shed 1 base, and the junction held 2 bases outside the gene matches. The CDR3 nucleotides are TGTGCCTGGAGTCTACTAGCGGGGGGCACAGATACGCAGTATTTT. Translated, it gives CAWSLLAGGTDTQYF.

The chain joins TRBV12-5 to TRBJ2-5; 13 bases match TRBD2. The trim removed 6 bases at V and 5 bases at J, leaving 6 bases unmatched. The CDR3 is 15 amino acids. Germline CDR1 LGHNT, CDR2 FRNRAP. The CDR3 DNA is TGTGCTAGTGGCCTCGGGACTAGCGGGACGGAGACCCAGTACTTC. It specifies CASGLGTSGTETQYF.

A word on this clone: This sample also contains other DNA sequences that code for the same CDR3. The V call is TRBV6-5, the J call TRBJ1-2, with 8 bases matching TRBD1. The CDR3 contains 13 residues. CDR1 and CDR2 (germline): MNHEY, SVGAGI. The V segment lost 6 bases and the J segment 5 bases; nucleotides outside the gene matches: 5. CDR3 DNA: TGTGCCAGCAGGCCCACAGGGGGTTATGGCTACACCTTC. Its protein product is CASRPTGGYGYTF.

The chain employs TRBV4-1 and TRBJ1-1; possibly TRBD1 for D (6 bases). Per germline, CDR1 MGHRA and CDR2 YSYEKL. This CDR3 comprises 16 residues. V gave up 2 bases and J gave up 1 base, with 14 bases separating them. The chain's CDR3 is CASSQSVGHPNTEAFF. The CDR3 nucleotides are TGCGCCAGCAGCCAATCCGTGGGACACCCGAACACTGAAGCTTTCTTT.

This clone was counted a single time. The J gene is TRBJ2-7, the V gene TRBV9; the D is unclear. The CDR3 runs to 15 residues. The germline V and J ends were trimmed by 2 bases and 3 bases, with 15 bases remaining between them. Germline CDR1 is SGDLS and CDR2 is YYNGEE. The CDR3 loop is CASSVGDALHYEQYF. The CDR3 nucleotides read TGTGCCAGCAGCGTCGGAGACGCTTTACACTACGAGCAGTACTTC.

This clone turned up a few times. CDR3 sequence reads: CSVEDTKAFF. The DNA for the CDR3 is TGCAGCGTTGAAGATACAAAAGCTTTCTTT. The chain carries TRBV29-1 and TRBJ1-1; D is uncertain. Trimming pared 0 bases from V and 9 bases from J, leaving 5 bases between. There are 10 residues in the CDR3. Germline values: CDR1 SQVTM, CDR2 ANQGSEA.

V is TRBV7-9 and J is TRBJ2-7, with 9 bases that match TRBD1. This CDR3 has 15 amino acids. CDR1 and CDR2 (germline): SEHNR, FQNEAQ (reference sequence). With 4 bases clipped from V and 2 bases from J, the junction kept 6 bases outside the gene matches. CDR3 nucleotide sequence: TGTGCCAGCAGCTCTCTCAGACAGGGGGCCTACGAGCAGTACTTC. This sequence encodes CASSSLRQGAYEQYF. Combining the CDR3 with reference TRBV7-9 and TRBJ2-7 gives the whole variable domain DTGVSQNPRHKITKRGQNVTFRCDPISEHNRLYWYRQTLGQGPEFLTYFQNEAQLEKSRLLSDRFSAERPKGSFSTLEIQRTEQGDSAMYLCASSSLRQGAYEQYFGPGTRLTVT.

The chain links TRBV2 to TRBJ2-1; D remains unclear. CDR3 length equals 13 residues. The germline V gene has CDR1 SNHLY and CDR2 FYNNEI. The germline V and J ends were trimmed by 10 bases and 5 bases, with 15 bases remaining between them. Here the CDR3 DNA reads TGTGCCACCCCGGAGCTTGTCGACAATGAGCAGTTCTTC. It yields the protein CATPELVDNEQFF.

The CDR3, as DNA: TGTGCCAGCAGCCAAGATCCCTGGAACTATGGCTACACCTTC. It specifies CASSQDPWNYGYTF. The chain employs TRBV14 and TRBJ1-2; D is uncertain. CDR3 length: 14 residues. V was cut by 0 bases and J by 2 bases, with 7 bases left in between. Per the germline V gene, CDR1 is SGHDN and CDR2 is FVKESK.

This chain uses TRBV14 with TRBJ2-7; TRBD1 aligns across 7 bases. The ends lost 3 bases at V and 5 bases at J; junction bases unmatched: 4. CDR3 length: 13 amino acids. CDR1 is SGHDN and CDR2 is FVKESK in the germline V gene. CDR3 DNA sequence: TGTGCCAGCAGCCATCGACAGGGTAACGAGCAGTACTTC. Translation gives CASSHRQGNEQYF. The full variable domain, rest sourced from reference TRBV14 and TRBJ2-7, is EAGVTQFPSHSVIEKGQTVTLRCDPISGHDNLYWYRRVMGKEIKFLLHFVKESKQDESGMPNNRFLAERTGGTYSTLKVQPAELEDSGVYFCASSHRQGNEQYFGPGTRLTVT.

The gene calls are TRBV13 and TRBJ1-2; D gene ambiguous. The CDR3 is made up of 12 amino acids. Germline V gene sequence: CDR1 PRHDT, CDR2 FYEKMQ (reference sequence). Trimming pared 7 bases from V and 7 bases from J, leaving 13 bases between. The CDR3 is CASTTQGLGYTF. CDR3 in DNA: TGTGCCAGCACCACCCAAGGGCTTGGCTACACCTTC. Full variable domain (missing parts from reference TRBV13 and TRBJ1-2): AAGVIQSPRHLIKEKRETATLKCYPIPRHDTVYWYQQGPGQDPQFLISFYEKMQSDKGSIPDRFSAQQFSDYHSELNMSSLELGDSALYFCASTTQGLGYTFGSGTRLTVV.

The CDR3 reads CASSLEAVPDTQYF. In nucleotides, the CDR3 is TGCGCCAGCAGCTTGGAGGCAGTCCCAGATACGCAGTATTTT. The V call is TRBV5-1, the J call TRBJ2-3; D unclear. Trimming took 0 bases from V and 4 from J, leaving 9 bases between them. The CDR3 runs to 14 residues. CDR1 is SGHRS and CDR2 is YFSETQ in the germline V gene.

Details on this clone: Other nucleotide sequences from this sample produce the same CDR3. The chain couples TRBV13 to TRBJ2-5, with 7 bases aligning to TRBD2. Trimming cost V 4 bases and J 5 bases; bases outside gene matches: 4. CDR3 length: 13 amino acids. CDR1 PRHDT and CDR2 FYEKMQ come from the germline V gene (reference sequence). The CDR3 sequence is CASSSRGEETQYF. For the CDR3, the DNA is TGTGCCAGCAGCTCCCGGGGGGAGGAGACCCAGTACTTC.

The chain recombines TRBV5-6 with TRBJ1-3, with a weak D call TRBD1 (5 bases). The germline gives CDR1 SGHDT, CDR2 YYEEEE. Trimming shortened V by 0 bases and J by 4 bases, and 11 bases separated the two germline ends. This CDR3 comprises 15 residues. This CDR3 is CASSLGTISGNTIYF. Written as DNA, the CDR3 is TGTGCCAGCAGCTTGGGGACAATCAGCGGAAACACCATATATTTT.

The chain combines TRBV4-1 with TRBJ1-1; no clear D gene. V was trimmed by 3 bases and J by 3 bases, leaving 14 bases between them. The CDR3 runs to 15 residues. The germline CDR1 and CDR2 sequences are MGHRA and YSYEKL. The CDR3 sequence is CASSQTTGRHTEAFF. The CDR3 DNA follows: TGCGCCAGCAGCCAGACCACCGGGCGGCACACTGAAGCTTTCTTT.

CDR3 coding DNA: TGTGCCACCACTTGGACTGGGGGCACCGGGGAGCTGTTTTTT. Amino acid sequence: CATTWTGGTGELFF. This chain links TRBV27 with TRBJ2-2; the D gene could be TRBD1 or TRBD2 (5 bases each). CDR3 length: 14 amino acids. The ends were cut back, 10 bases at V and 4 bases at J, with 16 bases in the middle. Germline lookup yields CDR1 MNHEY and CDR2 SMNVEV (reference sequence).

The genes are TRBV5-1 and TRBJ2-7; 8 nucleotides line up with TRBD1. The CDR3 runs to 14 residues. Per the germline V gene, CDR1 is SGHRS and CDR2 is YFSETQ. V shed 4 bases and J 3 bases; nucleotides not matched to a gene: 6. The chain's CDR3 is CASSPTGVSYEQYF. The CDR3 DNA follows: TGCGCCAGCAGCCCGACAGGGGTGAGCTACGAGCAGTACTTC.

The chain recombines TRBV4-3 with TRBJ2-3; 7 bases match TRBD2. The V and J ends lost 8 bases and 5 bases, in that order; junction bases with no gene match: 10. The germline V gene has CDR1 LGHNA and CDR2 YSLEER. CDR3 size: 14 residues. CDR3 in DNA: TGCGCCAGCGATCGGGAGCGGGATAGAGATACGCAGTATTTT. It is translated as CASDRERDRDTQYF.

This chain uses TRBV27 with TRBJ1-1, with TRBD1 identical over 10 bases. CDR3 length: 14 amino acids. The trim removed 3 bases at V and 4 bases at J, leaving 2 bases unmatched. Per the germline V gene, CDR1 is MNHEY and CDR2 is SMNVEV (reference sequence). CDR3 amino acids: CASSFGTGATEAFF. The CDR3 DNA is TGTGCCAGCAGTTTCGGGACAGGGGCCACTGAAGCTTTCTTT.